These 6 T cell receptor beta chains share one sample of origin, sequenced in a study of identical twins. TCRdb passed the 5' RACE reads through MiXCR, listing each CDR3 protein once. The data show about 210,000 distinct CDR3 sequences, around a tenth seen once. The sequencing sample was made of memory (CD45RO+) T cells sorted from blood. The receptors stem from a woman aged 18-35 years in good health.

In its sample, this clonotype was seen a few times. The chain has TRBV6-1 and TRBJ2-1, with 8 bases that match TRBD2. Germline CDR1 is MNHNS and CDR2 is SASEGT. This CDR3 is 15 amino acids long. V trimming: 6 bases; J trimming: 4 bases; junction bases outside the gene matches: 8. CDR3 bases: TGTGCCAGCAGCGACGGGGGGGTAGGGTACAATGAGCAGTTCTTC. As protein: CASSDGGVGYNEQFF.

This clonotype was observed a handful of times. The rearrangement joins TRBV20-1 to TRBJ1-1; 8 bases align to TRBD1. This CDR3 contains 14 residues. The V gene end was trimmed by 4 bases and the J gene end by 11 bases; junction bases not matched to a gene: 15. CDR1 DFQATT and CDR2 SNEGSKA come from the germline V gene (reference sequence). Written as DNA, the CDR3 is TGCAGTGCTAAGAGGAGCGGGCAGGGGGCTGGGGCTTTCTTT. Its protein product is CSAKRSGQGAGAFF.

In this sample, this clonotype turned up a few times. The chain recombines TRBV3-1 with TRBJ1-3; D perhaps matches TRBD1 (5 bases). The CDR3 totals 13 residues. Germline CDR1 LGHDT, CDR2 YNNKEL (reference sequence). The V end was cut by 5 bases, the J end by 11 bases, with 16 bases between. The chain's CDR3 is CASSYGGTRAIYF. The CDR3 DNA sequence: TGTGCCAGCAGCTACGGGGGGACTAGGGCCATATATTTT. The full variable domain, with the rest looked up from reference TRBV3-1 and TRBJ1-3, is DTAVSQTPKYLVTQMGNDKSIKCEQNLGHDTMYWYKQDSKKFLKIMFSYNNKELIINETVPNRFSPKSPDKAHLNLHINSLELGDSAVYFCASSYGGTRAIYFGEGSWLTVV.

The chain couples TRBV18 to TRBJ2-3; TRBD2 matches at 8 bases. CDR3 length equals 16 residues. The germline gives CDR1 KGHSH, CDR2 LQKENI. The V segment lost 1 base and the J segment 4 bases; nucleotides outside the gene matches: 7. The CDR3 reads CASSPLSGGGADTQYF. CDR3 bases: TGTGCCAGCTCACCACTCTCCGGGGGGGGAGCAGATACGCAGTATTTT.

This clonotype was recorded at least ten times. The chain uses TRBV7-8 and TRBJ2-2, with D unresolved. The CDR3 is 14 amino acids. CDR1 and CDR2 (germline): SGHVS, FQNEAQ. The V end lost 2 bases, the J end lost 4 bases, and 8 bases lay between the germline ends. CDR3 DNA: TGTGCCAGCAGCTTAAGATTGGGCACCGGGGAGCTGTTTTTT. Its protein is CASSLRLGTGELFF.

The J gene is TRBJ2-7, the V gene TRBV12-3 or TRBV12-4; D possibly corresponds to TRBD1 (5 bases). This CDR3 has 13 residues. V lost 8 bases and J lost 2, with 13 bases in between. CDR3 amino acids: CASGEDTTYEQYF. CDR3 coding DNA: TGTGCCAGCGGCGAGGACACGACCTACGAGCAGTACTTC.